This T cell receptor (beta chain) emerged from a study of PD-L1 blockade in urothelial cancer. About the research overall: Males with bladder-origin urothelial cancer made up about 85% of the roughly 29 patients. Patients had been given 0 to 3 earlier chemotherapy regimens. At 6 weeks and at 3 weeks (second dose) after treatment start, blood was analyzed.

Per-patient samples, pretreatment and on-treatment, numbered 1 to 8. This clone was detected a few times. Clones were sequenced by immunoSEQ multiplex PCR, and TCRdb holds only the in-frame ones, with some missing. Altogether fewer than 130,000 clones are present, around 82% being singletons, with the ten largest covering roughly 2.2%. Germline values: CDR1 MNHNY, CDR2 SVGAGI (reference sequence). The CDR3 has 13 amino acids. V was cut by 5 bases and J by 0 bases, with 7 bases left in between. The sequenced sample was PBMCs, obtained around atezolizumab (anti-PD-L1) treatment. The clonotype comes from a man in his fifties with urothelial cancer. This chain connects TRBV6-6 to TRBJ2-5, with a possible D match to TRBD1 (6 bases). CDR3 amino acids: CASSGQYQETQYF. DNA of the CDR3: TGTGCCAGCAGTGGACAGTACCAAGAGACCCAGTACTTC.